These 11 T cell receptor beta chains were sequenced from one sample in a study of cytomegalovirus exposure and HLA in healthy donors listed by TCRdb under 2017. Libraries came from the immunoSEQ multiplex PCR assay. The multiplex PCR relied on a mix of 60 forward primers for TCR Vbeta segments and 13 reverse primers for TCR Jbeta segments. The table comes from immuneACCESS by way of TCRdb, which keeps in-frame sequences with V and J called. Part of the clones is missing from these tables; in studies checked, under half for an unresolved V gene and the rest for unknown reasons. The sample data list 120,000 to 150,000 clones, and around 70% of these were observed just once. Together, the top ten hold approximately 2% of the sample. Input material: PBMCs. The origin of the receptors is a man aged 35-49 years in good health and CMV-seronegative.

This clone turned up a few times. The chain uses TRBV5-1 and TRBJ2-2, with 10 bases matching TRBD2. From germline, CDR1 is SGHRS and CDR2 YFSETQ. The CDR3 runs 15 residues. After removal of 4 bases from V and 7 bases from J, the junction contained 7 bases not matched to a gene. CDR3 protein: CASSLQRGGFGELFF. The CDR3 nucleotides read TGCGCCAGCAGCCTCCAGCGGGGGGGCTTCGGGGAGCTGTTTTTT. The full variable domain, in which reference TRBV5-1 and TRBJ2-2 provide the parts outside the CDR3, is KAGVTQTPRYLIKTRGQQVTLSCSPISGHRSVSWYQQTPGQGLQFLFEYFSETQRNKGNFPGRFSGRQFSNSRSEMNVSTLELGDSALYLCASSLQRGGFGELFFGEGSRLTVL.

This chain's CDR3 is CASSRTTGVAEAFF. The CDR3 DNA sequence: TGCGCCAGCAGCCGTACCACGGGGGTGGCTGAAGCTTTCTTT. The chain links TRBV4-1 to TRBJ1-1, with D possibly matching TRBD1 (5 bases). V was clipped by 4 bases and J by 6 bases, with 15 bases between them. The V gene's germline CDR1 is MGHRA and CDR2 YSYEKL. The CDR3 covers 14 residues.

This clone has a single count. The rearrangement uses TRBV5-1 and TRBJ2-1; 7 bases agree with TRBD2. The V gene end was trimmed by 4 bases and the J gene end by 7 bases; junction bases not matched to a gene: 11. Germline lookup yields CDR1 SGHRS and CDR2 YFSETQ. The CDR3 is 15 residues long. The CDR3 DNA sequence: TGCGCCAGCAGCGTCGGCCCTAGCGGTTTTAATGAGCAGTTCTTC. This translates into CASSVGPSGFNEQFF.

This clone was observed a few times. The rearrangement joins TRBV7-9 to TRBJ1-4, with a tentative D call TRBD1 (5 bases). CDR1 and CDR2 (germline): SEHNR, FQNEAQ (reference sequence). The V end was cut by 3 bases, the J end by 2 bases, with 10 bases between. The CDR3 is 15 residues long. The CDR3 nucleotides read TGTGCCAGCAGCTTCACAGGCAGGACTAATGAAAAACTGTTTTTT. It translates to CASSFTGRTNEKLFF.

The gene calls are TRBV6-1 and TRBJ2-5; 7 nucleotides line up with TRBD2. The J call is in doubt because the DNA end fits TRBJ2-7 better. Looked up from germline, CDR1 is MNHNS and CDR2 is SASEGT. The CDR3 is made up of 15 amino acids. Written as DNA, the CDR3 is TGTGCCAGCAGTGAATGGGCTAGCGGCTCCTACGAGCAGTACTTC. Residues: CASSEWASGSYEQYF.

The rearrangement links TRBV7-2 to TRBJ2-1, with 9 nucleotides matching TRBD1. The trim removed 5 bases at V and 8 bases at J, leaving 7 bases unmatched. Looked up from germline, CDR1 is SGHTA and CDR2 is FQGNSA. There are 14 residues in the CDR3. CDR3 bases: TGTGCCAGCAGCCTCCATGGACAGGGGTATGAGCAGTTCTTC. Translated, it gives CASSLHGQGYEQFF.

The count of this clone is one. The gene calls are TRBV18 and TRBJ2-2; 9 positions match TRBD1. This CDR3 is 18 amino acids long. V lost 2 bases to trimming and J lost 7 bases; unmatched junction nucleotides: 14. Germline CDR1 is KGHSH and CDR2 is LQKENI. The CDR3 loop reads CASSPSTPGQGSLGELFF. The CDR3 DNA is TGTGCCAGCTCACCAAGCACTCCGGGACAGGGAAGTCTCGGGGAGCTGTTTTTT.

The V and J genes are TRBV6-4 and TRBJ2-1; 9 bases are shared with TRBD2. Germline CDR1 MRHNA, CDR2 SNTAGT. CDR3 length: 16 amino acids. The junction had 11 bases not matched to a gene; V was cut back by 6 bases and J by 5 bases. CDR3 loop: CASSPRLAEPNNEQFF. CDR3 nucleotides: TGTGCCAGCAGCCCCCGACTAGCGGAGCCAAACAATGAGCAGTTCTTC.

V usage is TRBV27 and J usage is TRBJ2-1, with a tentative D call TRBD2 (6 bases). There are 15 residues in the CDR3. Germline V gene data show CDR1 as MNHEY and CDR2 as SMNVEV (reference sequence). Trimming left V 0 bases short and J 8 bases short, with 14 bases between. The CDR3: CASSLSRKAGDEQFF. As DNA, the CDR3 is TGTGCCAGCAGTTTATCGAGGAAAGCGGGCGATGAGCAGTTCTTC.

The chain joins TRBV9 to TRBJ2-1; tentatively, D is TRBD2 (6 bases). Germline V gene data show CDR1 as SGDLS and CDR2 as YYNGEE. CDR3 size: 18 residues. Trimming shortened V by 4 bases and J by 0 bases, and 20 bases separated the two germline ends. In DNA, the CDR3 is TGTGCCAGCAGCCACCCTGGAGATAGCGGCGTCTCCTACAATGAGCAGTTCTTC. Its translation: CASSHPGDSGVSYNEQFF.

The V gene is TRBV29-1, the J gene TRBJ2-7; TRBD1 aligns across 10 bases. The length of the CDR3 is 12 residues. Losses at the gene ends were 7 bases for V and 4 bases for J; bases not matched to a gene: 4. CDR1 and CDR2 from the germline V gene are SQVTM and ANQGSEA. The CDR3 DNA is TGCAGCGCCGAGGGACAGGGGTACGAGCAGTACTTC. Its translation is CSAEGQGYEQYF.